The 9 T cell receptor beta chains listed next were all sequenced from one sample in a study of blood T cell repertoires in COVID-19. Libraries were prepared by immunoSEQ multiplex PCR; TCRdb keeps only in-frame clonotypes and omits some of them. The sample has 90,000 to 120,000 clones; around 92% are singletons. The source material was peripheral blood. These receptors were collected from a man aged 40-49 years with active or convalescent COVID-19.

The chain has TRBV5-5 and TRBJ2-1; a weak D match, TRBD2 (5 bases). Trimming stripped 4 bases from V and 8 bases from J, with 16 bases between. Germline values: CDR1 SGHKS, CDR2 YYEKEE (reference sequence). The CDR3 length is 14 residues. The CDR3 spells CASSPWTLGDEQFF. In DNA form, the CDR3 reads TGTGCCAGCAGCCCGTGGACTCTTGGGGATGAGCAGTTCTTC.

The genes are TRBV29-1 and TRBJ1-2, with 9 bases lining up with TRBD1. This CDR3 has 13 amino acids. The V segment lost 7 bases and the J segment 5 bases; nucleotides outside the gene matches: 8. The V gene's germline CDR1 is SQVTM and CDR2 ANQGSEA. The chain's CDR3 is CSARDRVRYGYTF. In DNA form, the CDR3 reads TGCAGCGCCAGGGACAGGGTAAGATATGGCTACACCTTC.

This sequence joins TRBV3-1 (or the pseudogene TRBV3-2) and TRBJ1-3; D remains ambiguous. Trimming left V 0 bases short and J 2 bases short, with 8 bases between. In germline, CDR1 is LGHDT, CDR2 YNNKEL (reference sequence). The CDR3 totals 15 residues. The CDR3 region is CASSQDGVTGNTIYF. Here the CDR3 DNA reads TGTGCCAGCAGCCAAGACGGGGTCACTGGAAACACCATATATTTT.

J is TRBJ2-1 and V is TRBV4-1; no firm D call. In germline, CDR1 is MGHRA, CDR2 YSYEKL. Trimming stripped 0 bases from V and 14 bases from J, with 17 bases between. The CDR3 runs to 14 residues. The CDR3 here is CASSQEVKPGLEFF. In DNA, the CDR3 is TGCGCCAGCAGCCAAGAGGTGAAACCAGGTTTGGAGTTCTTC.

The chain carries TRBV4-1 and TRBJ2-7; 8 bases fit TRBD2. There are 15 residues in the CDR3. The junction had 5 bases not matched to a gene; V was cut back by 2 bases and J by 2 bases. CDR1 is MGHRA and CDR2 is YSYEKL in the germline V gene. CDR3 nucleotides: TGCGCCAGCAGCCAAACCGGGACTAGGACCTACGAGCAGTACTTC. This gives the protein CASSQTGTRTYEQYF.

The rearrangement links TRBV7-8 to TRBJ1-1; TRBD1 might be the D (6 bases). CDR1 SGHVS and CDR2 FQNEAQ come from the germline V gene. With 4 bases removed from V and 1 base from J, the gap between germline ends came to 13 bases. The CDR3 contains 15 residues. CDR3 protein: CASSSRDRRNTEAFF. The CDR3 coding sequence is TGTGCCAGCAGCTCCCGAGACAGGCGGAACACTGAAGCTTTCTTT. The whole variable domain, remainder taken from reference TRBV7-8 and TRBJ1-1, is GAGVSQSPRYKVAKRGQDVALRCDPISGHVSLFWYQQALGQGPEFLTYFQNEAQLDKSGLPSDRFFAERPEGSVSTLKIQRTQQEDSAVYLCASSSRDRRNTEAFFGQGTRLTVV.

J is TRBJ2-5 and V is TRBV28; TRBD1 might be the D (6 bases). Germline CDR1 and CDR2: MDHEN and SYDVKM. This CDR3 contains 13 residues. V was trimmed by 4 bases and J by 4 bases, leaving 10 bases between them. DNA of the CDR3: TGTGCCAGCAGTTCGCAGGGGCCAGAGACCCAGTACTTC. This translates into CASSSQGPETQYF.

The V call is TRBV27, the J call TRBJ2-2; D unresolved. Germline V lookup: CDR1 MNHEY, CDR2 SMNVEV (reference sequence). With 2 bases removed from V and 3 bases from J, the gap between germline ends came to 7 bases. The CDR3 length is 14 residues. The CDR3 DNA reads TGTGCCAGCAGTTTAGTGTTCTACACCGGGGAGCTGTTTTTT. Protein sequence: CASSLVFYTGELFF.

The rearrangement links TRBV2 to TRBJ1-4; 11 bases fit TRBD1. The CDR3 consists of 14 residues. V lost 7 bases to trimming and J lost 8 bases; unmatched junction nucleotides: 6. The germline V gene encodes CDR1 SNHLY and CDR2 FYNNEI. CDR3: CASTGQGAREKLFF. In DNA, the CDR3 is TGTGCCAGCACCGGACAGGGGGCAAGGGAAAAACTGTTTTTT.